The T cell receptor beta chain under discussion was sequenced for a study of cytomegalovirus exposure and HLA in healthy donors. This clone was observed a single time. Antigen: not known. It was healthy bone marrow donors who served as donors. PCR was performed using 60 Vbeta and 13 Jbeta primers. The data were produced by immunoSEQ multiplex PCR, yet TCRdb's version contains in-frame clones alone and is incomplete. The table shows 150,000 or so clones, with around 78% occurring only once. Study-level points and caveats: Previous analysis showed most TCR beta V segments were productive about 87% or about 30% of the time. TRBV6-2, TRBV6-3 and other indistinguishable V segments were excluded.

The CDR3 is 16 residues long. Deletions cut 0 bases from V and 4 bases from J, with 13 bases between. Germline V lookup: CDR1 LGHNA, CDR2 YNFKEQ. The clonotype comes from a woman in her thirties or forties in good health and CMV-seronegative. The rearrangement uses TRBV4-2 and TRBJ2-1; maybe TRBD2 (7 bases). Sequenced input: PBMCs. The CDR3 coding sequence is TGTGCCAGCAGCCAAGATGGCGGGGGCCGTTACAATGAGCAGTTCTTC. Protein sequence: CASSQDGGGRYNEQFF.